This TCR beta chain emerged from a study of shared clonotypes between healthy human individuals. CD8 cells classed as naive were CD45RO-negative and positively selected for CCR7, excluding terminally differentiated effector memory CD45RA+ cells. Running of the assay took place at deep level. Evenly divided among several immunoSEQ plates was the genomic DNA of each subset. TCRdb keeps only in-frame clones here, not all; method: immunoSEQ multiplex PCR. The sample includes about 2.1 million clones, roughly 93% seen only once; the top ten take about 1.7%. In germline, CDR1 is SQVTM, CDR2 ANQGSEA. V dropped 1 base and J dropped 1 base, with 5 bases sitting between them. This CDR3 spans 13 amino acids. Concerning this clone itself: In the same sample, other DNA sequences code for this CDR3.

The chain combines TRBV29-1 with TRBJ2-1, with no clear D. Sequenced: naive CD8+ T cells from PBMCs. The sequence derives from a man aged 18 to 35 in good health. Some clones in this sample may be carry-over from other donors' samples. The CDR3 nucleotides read TGCAGCGTTGAAGGGCCTTCCTACAATGAGCAGTTCTTC. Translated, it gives CSVEGPSYNEQFF.